The clone carrying this TCR beta chain was seen just once. This entry belongs to a study of blood T cell repertoires in COVID-19. In the study overall: Acute and convalescent COVID-19 samples came from the United States, Italy and Spain. In each case, the material was cDNA or gDNA derived from T cells, B-cell-depleted T cells, or PBMCs.

Germline V gene sequence: CDR1 SQVTM, CDR2 ANQGSEA. V was clipped by 0 bases and J by 4 bases, with 16 bases between them. CDR3 length: 15 residues. Original data processing: Amplified reference gene primers provided the basis for estimating nucleated cell counts. Libraries were prepared by immunoSEQ multiplex PCR; TCRdb keeps only in-frame clonotypes and omits some of them. V and J calls and clone size are those listed in that table; D and trimming were worked out from the DNA. The sample shows 250,000 to 350,000 clones, around 86% of them seen only once. Source material: peripheral blood. This receptor was taken from a woman in her thirties or forties who had recovered from COVID-19. V and J are TRBV29-1 and TRBJ2-7, with a weak D call TRBD2 (6 bases). CDR3 sequence: CSVEDLAGRAYEQYF. Written as DNA, the CDR3 is TGCAGCGTTGAAGATCTCGCGGGACGGGCGTACGAGCAGTACTTC.